The rows below give T cell receptor beta chains drawn from one sample of a study of siplizumab effects on memory and regulatory T cells. Produced via immunoSEQ multiplex PCR; TCRdb's table is partial and in-frame only. Of more than 75,000 clones in the sample, approximately 97% are singletons; the top ten hold around 0.03%. What was sequenced was naive CD4+ T cells sorted from blood. Receptor source: a human donor in good health. The CDR3 runs from the conserved cysteine through the conserved F or W. The D gene is left open where the match is weak. Clone size is not always given. Where it is, it says once, few, many or a class for expanded clones.

TRBJ2-7	-	-	TRBV2	TGTGCCAGCGGAGCCTCCTACGAGCAGTACTTC	CASGASYEQYF
TRBJ1-6	TRBD1	-	TRBV14	TGTGCCAGCAGCAGGGGTGAGGGGGCGTCTCTCCATTCACCCCTCCACTTT	CASSRGEGASLHSPLHF
TRBJ2-3	-	once	TRBV7-3	TGTGCCAGCAGCCAAGTGGCAGGGAGCACAGATACGCAGTATTTT	CASSQVAGSTDTQYF
TRBJ2-7	TRBD2	once	TRBV5-1	TGCGCCAGCAGCTTGGAGGCCAGCGGGGGTTACGAGCAGTACTTC	CASSLEASGGYEQYF
TRBJ2-1	-	-	TRBV12-5	TGTGCTAGTGGAATGGGGACGGGTTGGGGCCAGGCCTACAATGAGCAGTTCTTC	CASGMGTGWGQAYNEQFF
TRBJ1-6	-	-	TRBV7-2	TGTGCCAGCAGCTTAGTGGGGGCCCCGTTTAATTCACCCCTCCACTTT	CASSLVGAPFNSPLHF
TRBJ2-1	TRBD2	-	TRBV7-2	TGTGCCAGCAGCCCCGAGCGGGGGGACAATGAGCAGTTCTTC	CASSPERGDNEQFF
TRBJ2-5	TRBD2	-	TRBV6-5	TGTGCCAGCAGTACGGGGGGAGAGACCCAGTACTTC	CASSTGGETQYF
TRBJ1-3	TRBD1	-	TRBV6-6	TGTGCCAGCAGCCCAAGACAGGGAGGTGGAAACACCATATATTTT	CASSPRQGGGNTIYF
TRBJ1-1	-	-	TRBV10-3	TGTGCCATCAGTGATTCACGGGAGTTCACTGAAGCTTTCTTT	CAISDSREFTEAFF
TRBJ2-7	-	-	TRBV10-3	TGTGCCATCAGTCTAACCACGACAGGATCACGCTACGAGCAGTACTTC	CAISLTTTGSRYEQYF
TRBJ1-5	-	-	TRBV7-9	TGTGCCAGCAGTCAACAGGGAAATGGTCCCCAGCATTTT	CASSQQGNGPQHF
TRBJ1-3	-	-	TRBV7-6	TGTGCCAGCAGCCCCGGGCCGATCTCTGGAAACACCATATATTTT	CASSPGPISGNTIYF
TRBJ1-1	-	-	TRBV19	TGTGCCAGTAGCAGGAGACAGGCGGACACTGAAGCTTTCTTT	CASSRRQADTEAFF
TRBJ2-1	-	-	TRBV7-3	TGTGCCAGCAGTTCCCGGGTGGGGTCCAGCTCCTACAATGAGCAGTTCTTC	CASSSRVGSSSYNEQFF
TRBJ1-4	-	-	TRBV7-9	TGTGCCAGCAGCTCCCCAAATGAAAAACTGTTTTTT	CASSSPNEKLFF
TRBJ2-2	-	-	TRBV11-2	TGTGCCAGCAGCTCGGCGAACACCGGGGAGCTGTTTTTT	CASSSANTGELFF
TRBJ1-4	-	-	TRBV18	TGTGCCAGCTCTCGGACCCGGGAAAAACTGTTTTTT	CASSRTREKLFF
TRBJ2-6	TRBD1	-	TRBV9	TGTGCCAGCAGCTCGCGGACAGGGGGCGCTGGGGCCAACGTCCTGACTTTC	CASSSRTGGAGANVLTF
TRBJ2-2	-	-	TRBV28	TGTGCCAGCAGTCCCTACTCGCGAGTCGGGGAGCTGTTTTTT	CASSPYSRVGELFF
TRBJ1-4	-	-	TRBV9	TGTGCCAGCAGCCCCATGGAGGGGCGGAGGGAAAAACTGTTTTTT	CASSPMEGRREKLFF
TRBJ1-1	-	-	TRBV7-2	TGTGCCAGCAGCTTAGAAACAGGGCGGGGCACTGAAGCTTTCTTT	CASSLETGRGTEAFF
TRBJ2-5	-	-	TRBV9	TGTGCCAGCAGCCGACAGCGAGGGTACCAAGAGACCCAGTACTTC	CASSRQRGYQETQYF
TRBJ2-1	TRBD1	once	TRBV7-2	TGTGCCAGCAGCACCCGGGACAGGGGTATCTACAATGAGCAGTTCTTC	CASSTRDRGIYNEQFF
TRBJ1-5	-	once	TRBV7-2	TGTGCCAGCAGCTACACATGGAACAATCAGCCCCAGCATTTT	CASSYTWNNQPQHF
TRBJ2-3	-	-	TRBV20-1	TGCAGCCCCATCGGCGCAGATACGCAGTATTTT	CSPIGADTQYF
TRBJ1-2	-	-	TRBV5-6	TGTGCCAGCAGTCTGGCGTCTAACTATGGCTACACCTTC	CASSLASNYGYTF
TRBJ1-3	-	-	TRBV6-1	TGTGCCAGCAGTGAAGCGGGGGGGTCCGGAAACGCCATATATTTT	CASSEAGGSGNAIYF
TRBJ2-3	-	-	TRBV7-6	TGTGCCAGCAGCTTTACATTAGCAGATACGCAGTATTTT	CASSFTLADTQYF
TRBJ1-2	-	once	TRBV6-1	TGTGCCAGCAGTGAAAGGGGCCTCTATGGCTACACCTTC	CASSERGLYGYTF
TRBJ2-2	-	once	TRBV18	TGTGCCAGCTTAGCCGACGGGGCCGGGGAGCTGTTTTTT	CASLADGAGELFF
TRBJ2-5	-	-	TRBV29-1	TGCAGCGGTGGGGGTAGTGAGACCCAGTACTTC	CSGGGSETQYF
TRBJ1-1	-	-	TRBV4-3	TGCGCCAGCAGCCCGGGGCACGTGAACACTGAAGCTTTCTTT	CASSPGHVNTEAFF
TRBJ1-4	-	-	TRBV23-1	TGCGCCAGCAGTCAATCCAGGGACCGCTCAACTAATGAAAAACTGTTTTTT	CASSQSRDRSTNEKLFF
TRBJ1-6	TRBD1	-	TRBV19	TGTGCCAGTAGTATGACAGGGATTTATAATTCACCCCTCCACTTT	CASSMTGIYNSPLHF
TRBJ2-1	-	-	TRBV7-2	TGTGCCAGCAGCCTCGGGACGGGGTTAGGGAATGAGCAGTTCTTC	CASSLGTGLGNEQFF
TRBJ1-2	-	-	TRBV27	TGTGCCAGCAGGCAAGGGGTTGGGGGCTACACCTTC	CASRQGVGGYTF
TRBJ1-1	-	-	TRBV9	TGTGCCAGCAGCTCCCGGACAGCGAACACTGAAGCTTTCTTT	CASSSRTANTEAFF
TRBJ2-1	TRBD2	-	TRBV7-2	TGTGCCAGCAGCCGAACTAGCGGGGGTCGGTATGAGCAGTTCTTC	CASSRTSGGRYEQFF
TRBJ1-1	-	once	TRBV6-5	TGTGCCAGCAGTTACGCTACAGGGAGTGCTGAAGCTTTCTTT	CASSYATGSAEAFF
TRBJ2-5	TRBD2	-	TRBV2	TGTGCCAGCAGTGAATTGACTAGCGGGGGGGCCGGGGAGACCCAGTACTTC	CASSELTSGGAGETQYF
TRBJ2-3	-	-	TRBV20-1	TGCAGTGCAGAGAGGGATTCGGGGCAGTATTTT	CSAERDSGQYF
TRBJ1-6	-	-	TRBV7-9	TGTGCCAGCAGCTGGACGGCACCAGATAATTCACCCCTCCACTTT	CASSWTAPDNSPLHF
TRBJ2-3	TRBD2	-	TRBV7-6	TGTGCCAGCAGCTCGCCAGTTAGAGCGGGGGCATGGGAGGATACGCAGTATTTT	CASSSPVRAGAWEDTQYF
TRBJ2-7	-	-	TRBV28	TGTGCCAGCAGTACACAGACTAGTCCCGGGGATGGTGAGTACTTC	CASSTQTSPGDGEYF
TRBJ1-1	-	-	TRBV28	TGTGCCAGCAGTTCCTCCTCGGCGCCGAGGACTGAAGCTTTCTTT	CASSSSSAPRTEAFF
TRBJ1-2	TRBD1	-	TRBV29-1	TGCAGCGCTGTAGGGGACAGGGAAGGCTATGGCTACACCTTC	CSAVGDREGYGYTF
TRBJ2-7	-	-	TRBV5-1	TGCGCCAGCAGCTTGGTCCCTCGGGACGAGCAGTACTTC	CASSLVPRDEQYF
TRBJ2-3	-	-	TRBV4-2	TGTGCCAGCAGCCAAGTGGGGGACTCAGATACGCAGTATTTT	CASSQVGDSDTQYF
TRBJ2-1	TRBD2	once	TRBV19	TGTGCCAGTAGTCCGAACAGCGGGGTTATTTCTATTGGTGAGTTCTTC	CASSPNSGVISIGEFF
TRBJ2-3	-	-	TRBV7-3	TGTGCCAGCAGCTTAATAGGTGCCTCGCAGTATTTT	CASSLIGASQYF
TRBJ1-5	-	-	TRBV21-1	TGTGCCAGCAGCAAAGAGGGGGCGGGCAATCAGCCCCAGCATTTT	CASSKEGAGNQPQHF
TRBJ1-6	-	-	TRBV7-9	TGTGCCAGCAGCTTAAGGGGATCTAATTCACCCCTCCACTTT	CASSLRGSNSPLHF
TRBJ1-2	-	-	TRBV18	TGTGCCAGCTCACCTACTTCCCTGGGGAACTATGGCTACACCTTC	CASSPTSLGNYGYTF
TRBJ1-5	-	once	TRBV19	TGTGCCAGTACCCGGGACACCTATAGCAATCAGCCCCAGCATTTT	CASTRDTYSNQPQHF
TRBJ1-1	TRBD1	-	TRBV5-1	TGCGCCAGCAGCCTCCTGGGACAGGGAGTGAACACTGAAGCTTTCTTT	CASSLLGQGVNTEAFF
TRBJ2-2	TRBD2	-	TRBV7-9	TGTGCCAGCAGCCAAGGACTAGGGACGACCGGGGAGCTGTTTTTT	CASSQGLGTTGELFF